The present T cell receptor (beta chain) was sequenced within a study of T cell responses to AZD1222 COVID-19 vaccine. Across the whole study: Pooling covered second doses at about 4 or about 12 weeks.

Profiled with immunoSEQ multiplex PCR; TCRdb holds only in-frame clones, not every one. The data show 130,000 or so clones, roughly 86% seen once. V was pared by 4 bases and J by 4 bases, with 9 bases of the junction left unmatched. Germline V lookup: CDR1 LNHDA, CDR2 SQIVND (reference sequence). This CDR3 region has 15 residues. To note about this clone: The target antigen is unknown.

Study observations and caveats: The study found Spike-specific TCR breadth and depth rose after two AZD1222 doses. Clonal diversity was possibly underestimated, and white British individuals and females predominated among donors. Repertoires in all cases were sampled only once the peak T cell response had passed.

The origin of this receptor is an adult in good health. The chain carries TRBV19 and TRBJ1-2, with TRBD1 matching over 7 bases. The sequences come from peripheral blood, collected on day 0 of AZD1222 vaccination. The CDR3 loop reads CASSTIQGSAYGYTF. CDR3 DNA sequence: TGTGCCAGTAGTACCATACAGGGGTCGGCCTATGGCTACACCTTC.